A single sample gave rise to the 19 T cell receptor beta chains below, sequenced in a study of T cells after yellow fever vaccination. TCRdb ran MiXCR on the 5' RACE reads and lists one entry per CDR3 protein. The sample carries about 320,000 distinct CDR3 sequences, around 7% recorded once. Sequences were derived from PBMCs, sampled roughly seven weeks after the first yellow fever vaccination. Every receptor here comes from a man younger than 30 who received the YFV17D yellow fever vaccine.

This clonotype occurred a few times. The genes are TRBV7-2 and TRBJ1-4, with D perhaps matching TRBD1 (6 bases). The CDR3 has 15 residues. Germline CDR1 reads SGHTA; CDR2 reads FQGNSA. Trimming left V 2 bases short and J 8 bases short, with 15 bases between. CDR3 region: CASSLMGAFREKLFF. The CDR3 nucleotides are TGTGCCAGCAGCTTAATGGGGGCTTTTAGGGAAAAACTGTTTTTT.

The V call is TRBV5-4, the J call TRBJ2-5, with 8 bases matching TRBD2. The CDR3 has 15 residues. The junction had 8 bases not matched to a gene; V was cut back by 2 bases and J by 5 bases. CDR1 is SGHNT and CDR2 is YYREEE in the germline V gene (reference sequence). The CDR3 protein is CASSFSGGIRETQYF. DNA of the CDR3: TGTGCCAGCAGCTTCAGCGGGGGCATCCGGGAGACCCAGTACTTC. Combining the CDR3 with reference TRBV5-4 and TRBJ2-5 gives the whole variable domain ETGVTQSPTHLIKTRGQQVTLRCSSQSGHNTVSWYQQALGQGPQFIFQYYREEENGRGNFPPRFSGLQFPNYSSELNVNALELDDSALYLCASSFSGGIRETQYFGPGTRLLVL.

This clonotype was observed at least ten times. The CDR3 DNA sequence: TGCGCCAGCAGCCCAACCCCGTGGGCGGGCCAGCCCCAGCATTTT. As protein: CASSPTPWAGQPQHF. This chain connects TRBV4-1 to TRBJ1-5; no firm D call. The CDR3 is 15 residues long. Trimming pared 4 bases from V and 7 bases from J, leaving 17 bases between. Germline V gene lookup returns CDR1 MGHRA and CDR2 YSYEKL.

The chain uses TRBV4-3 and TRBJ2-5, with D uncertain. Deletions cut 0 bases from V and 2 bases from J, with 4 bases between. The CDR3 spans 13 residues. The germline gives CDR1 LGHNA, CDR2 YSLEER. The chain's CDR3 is CASSQDKQETQYF. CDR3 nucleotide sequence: TGCGCCAGCAGCCAAGATAAGCAAGAGACCCAGTACTTC.

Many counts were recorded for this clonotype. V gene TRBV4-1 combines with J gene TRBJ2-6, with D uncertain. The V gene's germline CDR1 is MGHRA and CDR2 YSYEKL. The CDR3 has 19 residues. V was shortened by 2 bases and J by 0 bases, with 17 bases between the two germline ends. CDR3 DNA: TGCGCCAGCAGCCAATTAAGTAAGGCCACTTTCTCTGGGGCCAACGTCCTGACTTTC. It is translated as CASSQLSKATFSGANVLTF.

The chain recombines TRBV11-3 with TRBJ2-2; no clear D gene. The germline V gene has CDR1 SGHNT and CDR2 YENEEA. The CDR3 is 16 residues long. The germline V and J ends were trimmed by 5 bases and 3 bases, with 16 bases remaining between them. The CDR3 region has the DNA TGTGCCAGCAGCACAAGGTTAGGCAGAGACACCGGGGAGCTGTTTTTT. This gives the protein CASSTRLGRDTGELFF.

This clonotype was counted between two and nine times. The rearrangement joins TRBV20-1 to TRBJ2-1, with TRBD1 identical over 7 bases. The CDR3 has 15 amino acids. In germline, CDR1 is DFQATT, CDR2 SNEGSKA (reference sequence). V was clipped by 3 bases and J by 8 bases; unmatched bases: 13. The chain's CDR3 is CSARAATGRVDEQFF. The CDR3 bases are TGCAGTGCTAGGGCGGCGACAGGGCGTGTCGATGAGCAGTTCTTC.

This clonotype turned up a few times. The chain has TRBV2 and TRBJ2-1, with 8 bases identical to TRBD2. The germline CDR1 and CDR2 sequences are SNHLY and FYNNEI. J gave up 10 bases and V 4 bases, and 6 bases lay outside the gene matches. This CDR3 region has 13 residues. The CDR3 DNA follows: TGTGCCAGCAGTGGGGGCGGGGGGCGAGAGCAGTTCTTC. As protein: CASSGGGGREQFF.

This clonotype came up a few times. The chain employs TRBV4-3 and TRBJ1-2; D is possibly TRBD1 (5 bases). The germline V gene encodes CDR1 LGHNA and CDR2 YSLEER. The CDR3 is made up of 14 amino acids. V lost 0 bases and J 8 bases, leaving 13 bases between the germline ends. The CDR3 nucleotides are TGCGCCAGCAGCCAAGATCGCCAGGGCGTAGGCTACACCTTC. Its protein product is CASSQDRQGVGYTF.

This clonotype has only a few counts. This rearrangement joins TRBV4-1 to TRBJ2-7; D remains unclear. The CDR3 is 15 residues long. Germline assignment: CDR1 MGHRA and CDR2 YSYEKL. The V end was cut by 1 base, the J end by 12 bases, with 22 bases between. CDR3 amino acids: CASSQVHGKAPSGYF. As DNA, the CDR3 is TGCGCCAGCAGCCAAGTACACGGCAAGGCCCCCTCTGGGTACTTC.

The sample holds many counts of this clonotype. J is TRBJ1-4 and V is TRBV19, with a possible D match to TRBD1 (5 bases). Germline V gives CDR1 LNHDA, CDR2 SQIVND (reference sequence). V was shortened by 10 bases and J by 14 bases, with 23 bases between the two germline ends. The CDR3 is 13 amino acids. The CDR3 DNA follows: TGTGCCACCTTGGGGCAGATCCAGGGATTTCTGTTTTTT. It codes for CATLGQIQGFLFF.

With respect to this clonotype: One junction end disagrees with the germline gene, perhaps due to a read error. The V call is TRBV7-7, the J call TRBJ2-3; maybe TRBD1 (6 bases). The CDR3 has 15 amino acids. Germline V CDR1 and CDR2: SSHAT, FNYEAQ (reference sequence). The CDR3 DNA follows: TGTGCTAGCAGCTTAGGGGACAAGACCACAGATACGCAGTATTTT. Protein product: CASSLGDKTTDTQYF.

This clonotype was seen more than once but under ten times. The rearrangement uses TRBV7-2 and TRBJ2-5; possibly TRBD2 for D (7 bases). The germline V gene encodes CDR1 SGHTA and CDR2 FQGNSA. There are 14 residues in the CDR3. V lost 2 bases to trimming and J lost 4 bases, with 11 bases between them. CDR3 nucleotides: TGTGCCAGCAGCTTACTGGGGGGGCCAGAGACCCAGTACTTC. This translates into CASSLLGGPETQYF.

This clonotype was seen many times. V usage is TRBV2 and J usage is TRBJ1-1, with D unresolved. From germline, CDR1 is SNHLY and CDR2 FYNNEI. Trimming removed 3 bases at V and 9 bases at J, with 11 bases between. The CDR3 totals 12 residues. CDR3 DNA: TGTGCCAGCAGTGACTCCGGGCGTAAAGCTTTCTTT. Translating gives CASSDSGRKAFF.

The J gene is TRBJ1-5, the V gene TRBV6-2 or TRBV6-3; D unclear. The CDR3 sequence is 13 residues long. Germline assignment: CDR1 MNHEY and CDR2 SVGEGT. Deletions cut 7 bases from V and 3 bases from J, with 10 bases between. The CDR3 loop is CASTWTDNQPQHF. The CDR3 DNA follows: TGTGCCAGCACCTGGACGGACAATCAGCCCCAGCATTTT.

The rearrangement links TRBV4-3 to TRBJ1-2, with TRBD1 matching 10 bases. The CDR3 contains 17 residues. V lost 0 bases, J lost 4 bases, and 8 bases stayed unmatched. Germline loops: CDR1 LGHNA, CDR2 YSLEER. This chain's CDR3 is CASSQDQGTGESYGYTF. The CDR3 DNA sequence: TGCGCCAGCAGCCAAGATCAAGGGACAGGGGAAAGCTATGGCTACACCTTC.

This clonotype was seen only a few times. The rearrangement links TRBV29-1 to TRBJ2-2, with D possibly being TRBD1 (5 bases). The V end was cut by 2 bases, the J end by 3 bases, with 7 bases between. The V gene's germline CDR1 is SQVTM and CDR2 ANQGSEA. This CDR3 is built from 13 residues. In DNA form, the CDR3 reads TGCAGCGTTGAAACAGGCTACACCGGGGAGCTGTTTTTT. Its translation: CSVETGYTGELFF.

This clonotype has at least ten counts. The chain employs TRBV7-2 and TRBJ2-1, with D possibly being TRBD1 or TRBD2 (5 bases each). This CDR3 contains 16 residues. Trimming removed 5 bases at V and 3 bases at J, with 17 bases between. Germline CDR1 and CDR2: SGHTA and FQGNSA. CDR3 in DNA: TGTGCCAGCAGCCCTAGAGGGGAATTATACTACAATGAGCAGTTCTTC. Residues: CASSPRGELYYNEQFF.

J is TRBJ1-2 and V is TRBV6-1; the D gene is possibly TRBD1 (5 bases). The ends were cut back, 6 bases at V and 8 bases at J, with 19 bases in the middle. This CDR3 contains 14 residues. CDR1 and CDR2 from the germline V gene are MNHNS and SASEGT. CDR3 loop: CASSPGTGLVGYTF. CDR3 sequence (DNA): TGTGCCAGCAGCCCCGGGACGGGGTTAGTCGGCTACACCTTC.